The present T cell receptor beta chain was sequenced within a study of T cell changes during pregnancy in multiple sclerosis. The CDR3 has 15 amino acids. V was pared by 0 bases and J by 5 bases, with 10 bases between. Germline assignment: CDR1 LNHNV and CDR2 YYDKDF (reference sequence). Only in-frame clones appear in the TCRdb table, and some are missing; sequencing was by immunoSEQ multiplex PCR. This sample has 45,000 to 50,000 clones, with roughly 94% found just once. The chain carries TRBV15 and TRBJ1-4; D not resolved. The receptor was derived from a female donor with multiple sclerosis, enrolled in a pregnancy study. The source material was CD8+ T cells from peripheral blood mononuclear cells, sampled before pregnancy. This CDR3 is CATSRDRGTNEKLFF. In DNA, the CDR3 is TGTGCCACCAGCAGAGATCGGGGAACCAATGAAAAACTGTTTTTT. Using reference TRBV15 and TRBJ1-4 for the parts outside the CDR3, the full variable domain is DAMVIQNPRYQVTQFGKPVTLSCSQTLNHNVMYWYQQKSSQAPKLLFHYYDKDFNNEADTPDNFQSRRPNTSFCFLDIRSPGLGDTAMYLCATSRDRGTNEKLFFGSGTQLSVL.